The following is a T cell receptor (beta chain) sequence with its context. The target of this receptor is not known. Base qualities are missing; no much larger clone stands one base away. Collaborating institutions collected whole blood in K2EDTA tubes following their own protocols. For TCRbeta analysis, collaborator samples were shipped as frozen whole blood, as isolated PBMCs, or as DNA extracted from either sample type. This entry is derived from a study of blood T cell repertoires in COVID-19 (TCRdb year 2020). Some background on the complete study: Collaborator samples came from the United States, Italy and Spain and covered acute and convalescent phases of COVID-19. A de-identified subject ID, COVID-19 status, age in years and sex were almost always included in the sample metadata. Where HLA class I and class II types were available, the types were taken from metadata supplied by the sample provider, not from assay-based typing. The samples were drawn from two sources: the first 160 participants of the ongoing ImmuneRACE study, and over 950 subjects contributed by 6 global collaborators. The prospective study material was composed of cDNA or gDNA derived from T cells, B-cell-depleted T cells, or PBMCs. The repertoires were released in a freely available public database intended as a resource for research on the immune response to SARS-CoV-2. Deeply sampled blood TCRbeta repertoires from subjects exposed to, actively infected with, or recovered from COVID-19 were included in the dataset. Study-level results and caveats: The quantity of clinical and demographic metadata differed by source and by participant and was supplied without curation.

TCRbeta CDR3 regions were amplified from genomic DNA by means of the immunoSEQ Assay, a bias-controlled multiplex PCR. Regarding the original processing steps: The number of nucleated cells in each sample was estimated from the amplification of reference gene primers within the assay. To quantify the absolute abundance of each unique TCRbeta CDR3 rearrangement, sequence reads were collapsed and filtered. For each sample, productive Simpson clonality was calculated by taking the square root of Simpson's diversity index across productive rearrangements. The immuneACCESS repertoire file appears here via TCRdb, limited to in-frame rearrangements. These files lack a portion of the clones; in checked studies, under half of the deficit traces to unresolved V genes, and the cause of the others is not known. V and J calls and clone size are those listed in that table; D and trimming were worked out from the DNA. Within this sample are under 200,000 clones, with 80% to 90% of them counted one time only. The biggest ten clones account for roughly 14% of the sample.

The germline V gene encodes CDR1 LNHDA and CDR2 SQIVND (reference sequence). The CDR3, cysteine through phenylalanine, is 15 amino acids long. The only DNA kept is the CDR3, 45 bases in frame from the first base. Here V drops 9 bases and J drops 8 bases, and the junction holds 12 bases not matched to any gene. The sequence is built from TRBV19 and TRBJ2-1, with TRBD1 matching 11 junction bases. The source of this sequence is a man between 25 and 39 years old with active or convalescent COVID-19. The source material was peripheral blood. The nucleotide sequence reads as follows: TGTGCCAGCCTACCTGGACAGGGGGCCTGGGATGAGCAGTTCTTC. Its amino acids are CASLPGQGAWDEQFF.